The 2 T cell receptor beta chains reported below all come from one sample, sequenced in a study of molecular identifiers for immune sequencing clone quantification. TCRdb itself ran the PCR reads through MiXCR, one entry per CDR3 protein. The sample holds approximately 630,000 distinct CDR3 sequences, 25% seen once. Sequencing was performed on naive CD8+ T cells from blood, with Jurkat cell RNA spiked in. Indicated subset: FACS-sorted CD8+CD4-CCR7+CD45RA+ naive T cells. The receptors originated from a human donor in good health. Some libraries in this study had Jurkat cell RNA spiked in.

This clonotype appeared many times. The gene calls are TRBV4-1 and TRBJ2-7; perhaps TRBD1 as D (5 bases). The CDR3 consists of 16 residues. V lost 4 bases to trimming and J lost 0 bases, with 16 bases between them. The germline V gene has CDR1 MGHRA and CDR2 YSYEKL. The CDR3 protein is CASSREQVPSSYEQYF. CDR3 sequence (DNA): TGCGCCAGCAGCCGTGAACAGGTCCCGAGCTCCTACGAGCAGTACTTC.

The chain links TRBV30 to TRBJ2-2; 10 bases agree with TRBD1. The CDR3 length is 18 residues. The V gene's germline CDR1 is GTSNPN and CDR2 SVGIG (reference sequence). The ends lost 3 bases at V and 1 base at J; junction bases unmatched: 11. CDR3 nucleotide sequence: TGTGCCTGGAGCGATGACAGGGGGCGACCTATGAACACCGGGGAGCTGTTTTTT. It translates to CAWSDDRGRPMNTGELFF. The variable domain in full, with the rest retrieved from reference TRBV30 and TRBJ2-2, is SQTIHQWPATLVQPVGSPLSLECTVEGTSNPNLYWYRQAAGRGLQLLFYSVGIGQISSEVPQNLSASRPQDRQFILSSKKLLLSDSGFYLCAWSDDRGRPMNTGELFFGEGSRLTVL.